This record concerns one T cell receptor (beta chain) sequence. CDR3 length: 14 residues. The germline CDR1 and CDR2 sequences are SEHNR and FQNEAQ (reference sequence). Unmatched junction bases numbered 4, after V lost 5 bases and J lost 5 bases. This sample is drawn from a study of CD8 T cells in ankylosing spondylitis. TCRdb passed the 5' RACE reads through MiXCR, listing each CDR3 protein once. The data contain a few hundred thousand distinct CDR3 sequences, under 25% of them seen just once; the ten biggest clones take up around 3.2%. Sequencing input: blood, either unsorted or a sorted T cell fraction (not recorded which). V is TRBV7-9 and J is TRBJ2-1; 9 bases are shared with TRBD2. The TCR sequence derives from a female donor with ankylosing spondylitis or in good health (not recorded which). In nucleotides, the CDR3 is TGTGCCAGCAGCATTCGACTAGCGGACAATGAGCAGTTCTTC. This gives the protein CASSIRLADNEQFF.